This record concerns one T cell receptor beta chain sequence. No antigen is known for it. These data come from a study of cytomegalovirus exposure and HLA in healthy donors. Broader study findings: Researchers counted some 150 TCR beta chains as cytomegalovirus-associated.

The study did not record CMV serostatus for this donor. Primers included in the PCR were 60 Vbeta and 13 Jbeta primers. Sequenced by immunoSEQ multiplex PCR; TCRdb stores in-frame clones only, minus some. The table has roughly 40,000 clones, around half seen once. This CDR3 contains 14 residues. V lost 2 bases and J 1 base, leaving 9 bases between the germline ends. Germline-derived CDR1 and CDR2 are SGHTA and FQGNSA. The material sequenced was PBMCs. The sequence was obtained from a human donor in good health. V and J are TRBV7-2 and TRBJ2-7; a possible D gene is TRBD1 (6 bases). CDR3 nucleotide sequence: TGTGCCAGCAGCTTATGGACAGAATCCTACGAGCAGTACTTC. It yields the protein CASSLWTESYEQYF.